This T cell receptor (beta chain) was observed in a study of blood T cells in healthy people across ages. V gave up 3 bases and J gave up 4 bases; unmatched junction bases: 6. The V gene's germline CDR1 is MDHEN and CDR2 SYDVKM. The CDR3 runs to 16 residues. Per-sample yields of isolated PBMCs were at least 6 million. The second PCR ran roughly 7 to 12 cycles with a sample-barcoded 5' primer and J-beta primers. MiXCR was run by TCRdb on the 5' RACE reads, yielding one entry per CDR3 protein. This table has about 500,000 distinct CDR3 sequences, less than 25% appearing once. These same records also appear under a second study, on T cells of mothers and their children.

This clonotype originated in a boy aged 5-17 years in good health. The source material was blood. The chain has TRBV28 and TRBJ2-2; 9 bases map to TRBD2. CDR3 in amino acids: CASSFWTSDFTGELFF. CDR3 nucleotides: TGTGCCAGCAGTTTTTGGACTAGCGATTTCACCGGGGAGCTGTTTTTT.